The clone carrying this T cell receptor (beta chain) was observed once. CDR3 length equals 15 residues. After removal of 6 bases from V and 4 bases from J, the junction contained 3 bases not matched to a gene. Germline V gene lookup returns CDR1 WNHNN and CDR2 SYGVQD (reference sequence). The data are from a study of blood T cell repertoires in COVID-19. Study summary: PBMCs, B-cell-depleted T cells, or T cells provided the cDNA or gDNA that made up the material.

The repertoire was sequenced with immunoSEQ multiplex PCR; TCRdb's copy has only in-frame clones and lacks some. The profile shows roughly 26,000 clones, roughly 88% of them singletons. The sequence derives from a man in his sixties or seventies with acute or convalescent COVID-19. V and J are TRBV10-1 and TRBJ2-1; 13 positions match TRBD2. The sample taken for sequencing was peripheral blood. The CDR3, as DNA: TGCGCCAGCAGCCGGACTAGCGGGGGTTACAATGAGCAGTTCTTC. Translated: CASSRTSGGYNEQFF.